This T cell receptor beta chain appears in the sequencing data of a study of cytomegalovirus exposure and HLA in healthy donors. The CDR3 runs 16 residues. Losses at the gene ends were 8 bases for V and 4 bases for J; bases not matched to a gene: 11. Germline loops: CDR1 LNHNV, CDR2 YYDKDF (reference sequence). Study findings and constraints: Cytomegalovirus status was reportedly diagnosed by the classifier with high specificity and sensitivity.

A remark on this clone: The antigen is undetermined.

The assay was immunoSEQ multiplex PCR, and TCRdb's table has in-frame clones only and misses some. Here the sample spans 70,000 or so clones, about 95% being singletons. The clonotype originates from a woman aged 18 to 35 in good health and CMV-seronegative. The sample comprised PBMCs. The chain carries TRBV15 and TRBJ2-1; TRBD2 matches 10 bases. CDR3 nucleotide sequence: TGTGCCACCCTCGGGCGGGGACTAGCGACGTACAATGAGCAGTTCTTC. Encoded protein: CATLGRGLATYNEQFF.